Sequencing of this TCR beta chain was carried out in a study of shared clonotypes between healthy human individuals. Overall study results and limits: It was only blood that was sampled, and tissue repertoires likely differ.

CD45RO-negative, CCR7-selected cells formed the naive CD8 fraction, which excluded terminally differentiated effector memory CD45RA+ cells. Adult Caucasians living in Nashville, Tennessee made up all of the donors. CDR3 length: 14 amino acids. V lost 6 bases to trimming and J lost 5 bases; unmatched junction nucleotides: 7. Germline CDR1 is MNHNY and CDR2 is SVGAGI (reference sequence). Samples underwent the assay at deep level. Here immunoSEQ multiplex PCR was the method, and the copy in TCRdb shows in-frame clones only, minus some. The table shows nearly 2 million clones, with approximately 95% occurring only once. This clone has only one observation. The antigen remains unidentified.

The clonotype originates from a man aged 18 to 30 in good health. V usage is TRBV6-6 and J usage is TRBJ2-5, with 9 bases aligning to TRBD1. Sequencing was performed on naive CD8+ T cells sorted from blood. The CDR3 reads CASRPDRGGETQYF. In DNA form, the CDR3 reads TGTGCCAGCAGACCGGACAGGGGAGGGGAGACCCAGTACTTC.